This is a list of T cell receptor beta chains from one sample in a study of neurological immune-mediated disorders. A single record per CDR3 protein comes from TCRdb applying MiXCR to the 5' RACE reads. There are nearly 45,000 distinct CDR3 sequences in the sample; 20% to 25% occur only once, and less than 5% lies in the top ten. Sequenced: PBMCs. These receptors all come from a man in his sixties with HTLV-1-associated myelopathy (HAM/TSP). Both conserved end residues are part of each CDR3. The D gene is left open where the match is weak. Clone sizes are given selectively: once, few, many, or a class where the clone is expanded.

TRBJ2-3 TRBD1 many TRBV12-3/TRBV12-4 CASSPQGVGTDTQYF TGTGCCAGCAGTCCCCAGGGGGTCGGGACAGATACGCAGTATTTT
TRBJ2-3 TRBD1 many TRBV6-6 CASSSDRGYRADTQYF TGTGCCAGCAGTTCGGACAGGGGGTACCGGGCAGATACGCAGTATTTT
TRBJ2-3 TRBD2 many TRBV20-1 CSAVVKGAGGPPSTDTQYF TGCAGTGCTGTGGTTAAGGGGGCGGGAGGGCCCCCTAGCACAGATACGCAGTATTTT
TRBJ1-5 NA NA TRBV15 CVTSGSGFNQPQHF TGTGTCACCAGCGGCAGTGGCTTCAATCAGCCCCAGCATTTT
TRBJ1-6 NA many TRBV6-1 CASSEPQGNSPLHF TGTGCCAGCAGTGAGCCCCAGGGCAATTCACCCCTCCACTTT
TRBJ2-1 NA NA TRBV29-1 CSVGARPLISYNEQFF TGCAGCGTTGGGGCCCGCCCCCTCATCTCCTACAATGAGCAGTTCTTC
TRBJ2-1 NA many TRBV28 CASSSPGGRSYNEQFF TGTGCCAGCAGTTCTCCCGGGGGAAGGTCCTACAATGAGCAGTTCTTC
TRBJ2-7 TRBD2 many TRBV29-1 CSVREGNEQYF TGCAGCGTACGGGAGGGGAACGAGCAGTACTTC
TRBJ2-1 NA many TRBV20-1 CSARQDRTYNEQFF TGCAGTGCTAGGCAGGACAGAACTTACAATGAGCAGTTCTTC
TRBJ2-7 TRBD1 NA TRBV20-1 CSARETGGVYEQYF TGCAGTGCTCGGGAAACAGGGGGCGTCTACGAGCAGTACTTC
TRBJ2-7 NA many TRBV28 CASRPQSSYEQYF TGTGCCAGCAGACCACAGAGCTCCTACGAGCAGTACTTC
TRBJ1-3 NA many TRBV5-1 CASSLRSRSNSGNTIYF TGCGCCAGCAGCTTGAGGTCCAGGTCTAACTCTGGAAACACCATATATTTT
TRBJ2-7 NA medium-sized TRBV28 CASSGWAESYEQYF TGTGCCAGCAGTGGTTGGGCGGAATCCTACGAGCAGTACTTC
TRBJ2-1 TRBD2 NA TRBV6-5 CASSTSGLAGHPFF TGTGCCAGCAGTACTTCCGGACTAGCGGGTCACCCGTTCTTC
TRBJ2-7 NA many TRBV14 CASSQGNSYEQYF TGTGCCAGCAGCCAAGGGAACTCCTACGAGCAGTACTTC
TRBJ2-5 NA many TRBV5-1 CASSLTQGIETQYF TGCGCCAGCAGCTTGACCCAGGGAATAGAGACCCAGTACTTC
TRBJ2-7 NA many TRBV9 CASSVGSLANYEQYF TGTGCCAGCAGCGTAGGGAGTCTAGCTAACTACGAGCAGTACTTC
TRBJ2-5 TRBD2 many TRBV5-1 CASSLRTSGSGSVETQYF TGCGCCAGCAGCTTACGGACTAGCGGGAGCGGCTCGGTGGAGACCCAGTACTTC
TRBJ2-1 TRBD2 many TRBV10-2 CASISGTSGRTVSNEQFF TGCGCCAGCATCTCCGGGACTAGCGGGAGAACAGTATCCAATGAGCAGTTCTTC
TRBJ2-5 NA many TRBV29-1 CSVRASIGQETQYF TGCAGCGTTAGAGCTAGCATTGGACAAGAGACCCAGTACTTC
TRBJ2-5 TRBD2 many TRBV10-3 CAISPTSGRTLQETQYF TGTGCCATCAGCCCGACTAGCGGGAGGACCTTACAAGAGACCCAGTACTTC
TRBJ1-2 NA many TRBV20-1 CSAREHTGSGGYTF TGCAGTGCTAGGGAGCATACAGGGTCGGGTGGCTACACCTTC
TRBJ1-1 TRBD1 many TRBV5-1 CASSLPRTGLNTEAFF TGCGCCAGCAGCTTGCCTCGGACAGGACTGAACACTGAAGCTTTCTTT
TRBJ2-1 NA many TRBV5-1 CASSARDRYNEQFF TGCGCCAGCAGCGCCCGGGACCGATACAATGAGCAGTTCTTC
TRBJ2-2 NA many TRBV9 CASSVHPDIRAGELFF TGTGCCAGCAGCGTCCACCCAGATATCCGAGCCGGGGAGCTGTTTTTT
TRBJ2-2 TRBD2 few TRBV6-5 CASRVSAGENTGELFF TGTGCCAGCAGGGTCTCAGCGGGAGAAAACACCGGGGAGCTGTTTTTT
TRBJ1-2 NA many TRBV5-1 CASSLVVGGAYGYTF TGCGCCAGCAGCTTGGTGGTCGGGGGGGCTTATGGCTACACCTTC
TRBJ2-1 NA many TRBV18 CASSPPGSYNEQFF TGTGCCAGCTCACCACCCGGCAGCTACAATGAGCAGTTCTTC
TRBJ1-3 NA many TRBV7-9 CASLESISGNTIYF TGTGCCAGCCTCGAGTCGATCTCTGGAAACACCATATATTTT
TRBJ2-3 NA many TRBV7-2 CASSLGTLEGQYF TGTGCCAGCAGCTTAGGGACTCTTGAGGGGCAGTATTTT
TRBJ1-1 NA many TRBV12-3/TRBV12-4 CASSLGDTEAFF TGTGCCAGCAGTTTGGGGGACACTGAAGCTTTCTTT
TRBJ2-5 TRBD1 many TRBV20-1 CSARGGRGQVEETQYF TGCAGTGCTAGAGGTGGTAGGGGACAGGTGGAAGAGACCCAGTACTTC